This paragraph covers one T cell receptor beta chain sequence. The data were taken from a study of blood T cells in healthy people across ages. Together with a sample-barcoded 5' primer, a J-beta primer mix was included in a second PCR lasting roughly 6 to 12 cycles. TCRdb used MiXCR to reprocess the 5' RACE reads, holding one entry per CDR3 protein. The top ten clones hold about 30% of a sample with about 830,000 distinct CDR3 sequences, 62% of them seen once. Sequenced: blood. This receptor was taken from a man younger than 45 in good health.

CDR3 DNA: TGTGCCAGCAGCTTTGAGACAGGGGGGAGTGGGGCCAACGTCCTGACTTTC. Amino acids: CASSFETGGSGANVLTF. The rearrangement uses TRBV5-4 and TRBJ2-6; 9 positions agree with TRBD1. Unmatched junction bases numbered 6, after V lost 2 bases and J lost 3 bases. The germline V gene has CDR1 SGHNT and CDR2 YYREEE (reference sequence). The CDR3 covers 17 residues.